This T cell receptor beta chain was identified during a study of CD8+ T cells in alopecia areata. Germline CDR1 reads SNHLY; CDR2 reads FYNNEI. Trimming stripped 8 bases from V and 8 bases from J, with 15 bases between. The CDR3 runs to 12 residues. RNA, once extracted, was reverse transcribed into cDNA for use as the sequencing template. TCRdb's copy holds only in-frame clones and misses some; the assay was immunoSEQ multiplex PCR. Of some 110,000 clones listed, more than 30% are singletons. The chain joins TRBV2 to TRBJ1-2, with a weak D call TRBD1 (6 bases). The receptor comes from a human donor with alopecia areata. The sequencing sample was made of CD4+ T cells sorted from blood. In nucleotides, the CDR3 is TGTGCCAGCGAACAGGGTGGGGGAGGCTACACCTTC. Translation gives CASEQGGGGYTF.